Shown below are 11 T cell receptor beta chains from a single sample sequenced in a study of OX40 agonist ivuxolimab in advanced cancers. TCRdb's copy holds only in-frame clones and misses some; the assay was immunoSEQ multiplex PCR. Of around 34,000 clones listed, roughly 87% are singletons. The sequences come from CD4+ or CD8+ T cells sorted from blood, collected in a trial of the OX40 agonist ivuxolimab. Every receptor here comes from an adult with an advanced solid tumor such as melanoma, head and neck, liver or kidney cancer.

The rearrangement uses TRBV7-2 and TRBJ2-3; a possible D gene is TRBD1 (6 bases). The germline CDR1 and CDR2 sequences are SGHTA and FQGNSA. CDR3 size: 14 residues. The V end was cut by 5 bases, the J end by 6 bases, with 15 bases between. This CDR3 reads CASSPGAYWDTQYF. The CDR3 nucleotides read TGTGCCAGCAGCCCAGGGGCTTATTGGGATACGCAGTATTTT.

This sequence joins TRBV30 and TRBJ2-3, with 7 positions matching TRBD2. The junction had 1 base not matched to a gene; V was cut back by 4 bases and J by 3 bases. Germline V gives CDR1 GTSNPN, CDR2 SVGIG (reference sequence). There are 12 residues in the CDR3. CDR3 sequence: CAWTGGTDTQYF. The CDR3 DNA reads as TGTGCCTGGACCGGGGGGACAGATACGCAGTATTTT.

This clone was seen only once. The chain carries TRBV2 and TRBJ2-3; possibly TRBD1 or TRBD2 for D (6 bases each). V was trimmed by 8 bases and J by 0 bases, leaving 21 bases between them. The length of the CDR3 is 17 residues. The germline V gene encodes CDR1 SNHLY and CDR2 FYNNEI. The CDR3 coding sequence is TGTGCCAGCGCCTGGGATACGGGGGCCCATAGCACAGATACGCAGTATTTT. It translates to CASAWDTGAHSTDTQYF.

As DNA, the CDR3 is TGTGCCAGCAGCTGGACAGGGGGAACCTACGAGCAGTACTTC. It is translated as CASSWTGGTYEQYF. The V call is TRBV28, the J call TRBJ2-7, with 10 bases matching TRBD1. The length of the CDR3 is 14 residues. Germline values: CDR1 MDHEN, CDR2 SYDVKM. The V and J ends lost 6 bases and 2 bases, in that order; junction bases with no gene match: 4.

Points on this clone: One end of the junction varies from germline; a read error may be responsible. The V gene is TRBV5-6, the J gene TRBJ1-1; D not certain. The CDR3 runs 11 residues. CDR1 is SGHDT and CDR2 is YYEEEE in the germline V gene. This CDR3 is CAGSLGNEAFF. The CDR3 DNA reads TGTGCCGGCAGCTTAGGTAATGAAGCTTTCTTT.

The V gene is TRBV5-4, the J gene TRBJ1-1; tentatively, D is TRBD1 (5 bases). This CDR3 has 13 amino acids. With 10 bases removed from V and 5 bases from J, the gap between germline ends came to 18 bases. The V gene's germline CDR1 is SGHNT and CDR2 YYREEE (reference sequence). This CDR3 reads CASAAGSNTEAFF. CDR3 in DNA: TGTGCCTCGGCGGCAGGGAGTAATACTGAAGCTTTCTTT.

V is TRBV18 and J is TRBJ2-5; D is unclear. The DNA end is more similar to TRBJ2-7, so the J call may be wrong. Germline V gives CDR1 KGHSH, CDR2 LQKENI. This CDR3 is 13 amino acids long. The CDR3 bases are TGTGCCAGCTCACCGGGGTCCCCCTACGAGCAGTACTTC. Its protein is CASSPGSPYEQYF.

CDR3 sequence reads: CASSGRRGNEQFF. The CDR3 DNA follows: TGTGCCAGCAGCGGACGCAGGGGCAATGAGCAGTTCTTC. The genes are TRBV21-1 and TRBJ2-1; no DNA check was done on the table's D call, TRBD1. TRBV21-1 is described as a pseudogene. The CDR3 has 13 amino acids.

The V call is TRBV27, the J call TRBJ2-3; 9 bases line up with TRBD2. Per the germline V gene, CDR1 is MNHEY and CDR2 is SMNVEV (reference sequence). CDR3 size: 16 residues. The ends lost 4 bases at V and 4 bases at J; junction bases unmatched: 9. CDR3 region: CASSSIAGVGADTQYF. Written as DNA, the CDR3 is TGTGCCAGCAGTTCCATAGCGGGGGTGGGCGCAGATACGCAGTATTTT.

In DNA form, the CDR3 reads TGCGCCAGCAGCTTGATTAGCGGGGGTATCACAGATACGCAGTATTTT. This codes for CASSLISGGITDTQYF. The genes are TRBV5-1 and TRBJ2-3, with TRBD2 matching over 9 bases. The V segment lost 1 base and the J segment 2 bases; nucleotides outside the gene matches: 5. The CDR3 loop spans 16 amino acids. The germline gives CDR1 SGHRS, CDR2 YFSETQ.

V gene TRBV2 combines with J gene TRBJ1-3; 8 bases map to TRBD1. J gave up 6 bases and V 0 bases, and 4 bases lay outside the gene matches. This CDR3 comprises 15 residues. From germline, CDR1 is SNHLY and CDR2 FYNNEI. CDR3 sequence: CASSEADREQNTIYF. CDR3 sequence (DNA): TGTGCCAGCAGTGAAGCGGACAGGGAGCAAAACACCATATATTTT. Using reference TRBV2 and TRBJ1-3 for the parts outside the CDR3, the full variable domain is EPEVTQTPSHQVTQMGQEVILRCVPISNHLYFYWYRQILGQKVEFLVSFYNNEISEKSEIFDDQFSVERPDGSNFTLKIRSTKLEDSAMYFCASSEADREQNTIYFGEGSWLTVV.